The 9 T cell receptor beta chains listed next were all sequenced from one sample in a study of OX40 agonist ivuxolimab in advanced cancers. Assay used: immunoSEQ multiplex PCR; TCRdb lists only in-frame clones, some missing. The top ten hold approximately 10% of the sample, which has roughly 63,000 clones, 85% to 90% seen once. The sequenced sample was CD4+ or CD8+ T cells sorted from blood, obtained in a trial of the OX40 agonist ivuxolimab. The source of these receptors is an adult with an advanced solid tumor such as melanoma, head and neck, liver or kidney cancer.

The chain links TRBV10-3 to TRBJ2-5; D ambiguous. Germline loops: CDR1 ENHRY, CDR2 SYGVKD. The CDR3 has 14 residues. With 0 bases removed from V and 1 base from J, the gap between germline ends came to 6 bases. The CDR3: CAISESGFQETQYF. The DNA of the CDR3 is TGTGCCATCAGTGAGTCGGGCTTCCAAGAGACCCAGTACTTC.

The chain employs TRBV6-5 and TRBJ1-1; no definite D call. The germline V and J ends were trimmed by 3 bases and 3 bases, with 8 bases remaining between them. The CDR3 loop spans 13 amino acids. CDR1 MNHEY and CDR2 SVGAGI come from the germline V gene. The CDR3 bases are TGTGCCAGCAGTTATAGGGCAGACACTGAAGCTTTCTTT. Protein: CASSYRADTEAFF.

The chain employs TRBV6-6 and TRBJ2-3; TRBD2 might be the D (6 bases). CDR3 length: 15 amino acids. Germline assignment: CDR1 MNHNY and CDR2 SVGAGI (reference sequence). V lost 1 base and J lost 2, with 10 bases in between. The CDR3 DNA reads as TGTGCCAGCAGTTACTGGAGGGGATCCACAGATACGCAGTATTTT. Translation gives CASSYWRGSTDTQYF.

The rearrangement links TRBV11-2 to TRBJ2-2; 7 bases fit TRBD2. The germline gives CDR1 SGHAT, CDR2 FQNNGV. With 5 bases clipped from V and 4 bases from J, the junction kept 16 bases outside the gene matches. The CDR3 totals 18 residues. This CDR3 reads CASSAPWGGRETTGELFF. The CDR3 coding sequence is TGTGCCAGCAGCGCCCCCTGGGGAGGGCGGGAGACCACCGGGGAGCTGTTTTTT.

The V and J genes are TRBV5-1 and TRBJ2-1; unclear D gene. The V gene lost 0 bases and the J gene lost 2 bases, with 9 bases spanning the gap. Germline-derived CDR1 and CDR2 are SGHRS and YFSETQ. CDR3 length: 15 amino acids. CDR3 coding DNA: TGCGCCAGCAGCTTGGCCGATGGACCCTACAATGAGCAGTTCTTC. Protein product: CASSLADGPYNEQFF.

This clone was seen a few times. This chain links TRBV7-6 with TRBJ2-5, with a weak D call TRBD2 (5 bases). CDR1 and CDR2 from the germline V gene are SGHVS and FNYEAQ. The CDR3 loop spans 15 amino acids. V was pared by 5 bases and J by 5 bases, with 18 bases between. CDR3 region: CASSITGPPGETQYF. The CDR3, as DNA: TGTGCCAGCAGCATCACCGGCCCACCGGGGGAGACCCAGTACTTC.

This chain connects TRBV29-1 to TRBJ2-7; D perhaps matches TRBD2 (7 bases). Germline CDR1 SQVTM, CDR2 ANQGSEA. Trimming pared 3 bases from V and 0 bases from J, leaving 12 bases between. This CDR3 is 14 amino acids long. CDR3 nucleotides: TGCAGCGTTGAGGGGCGGGGGCCCTCCTACGAGCAGTACTTC. Protein product: CSVEGRGPSYEQYF.

This rearrangement joins TRBV5-4 to TRBJ1-1; D perhaps matches TRBD1 (5 bases). The CDR3 consists of 13 residues. Trimming removed 5 bases at V and 4 bases at J, with 12 bases between. Per germline, CDR1 SGHNT and CDR2 YYREEE (reference sequence). CDR3 sequence (DNA): TGTGCCAGCAGAAGGGACGTCGCCACTGAAGCTTTCTTT. Protein: CASRRDVATEAFF.

V is TRBV27 and J is TRBJ2-4, with 11 bases that match TRBD1. After removal of 6 bases from V and 0 bases from J, the junction contained 13 bases not matched to a gene. CDR3 length: 19 amino acids. Per the germline V gene, CDR1 is MNHEY and CDR2 is SMNVEV (reference sequence). The CDR3 coding sequence is TGTGCCAGCAGCGGATACGGGACAGGGGGTGGGATAGCCAAAAACATTCAGTACTTC. This sequence encodes CASSGYGTGGGIAKNIQYF.